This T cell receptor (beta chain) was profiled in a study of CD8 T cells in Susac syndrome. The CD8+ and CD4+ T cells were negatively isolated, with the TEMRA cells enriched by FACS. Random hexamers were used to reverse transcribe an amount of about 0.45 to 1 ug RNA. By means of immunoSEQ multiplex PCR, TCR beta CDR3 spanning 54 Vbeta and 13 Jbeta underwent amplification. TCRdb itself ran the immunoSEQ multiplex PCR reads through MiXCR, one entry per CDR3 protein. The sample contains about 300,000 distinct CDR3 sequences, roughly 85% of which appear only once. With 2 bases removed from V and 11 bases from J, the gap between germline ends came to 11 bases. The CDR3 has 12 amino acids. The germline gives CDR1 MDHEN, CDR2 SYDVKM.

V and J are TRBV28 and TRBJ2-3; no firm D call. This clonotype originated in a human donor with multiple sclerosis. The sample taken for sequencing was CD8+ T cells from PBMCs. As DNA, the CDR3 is TGTGCCAGCAGTTTACTCATGTCCCAGCAGTATTTT. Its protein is CASSLLMSQQYF.